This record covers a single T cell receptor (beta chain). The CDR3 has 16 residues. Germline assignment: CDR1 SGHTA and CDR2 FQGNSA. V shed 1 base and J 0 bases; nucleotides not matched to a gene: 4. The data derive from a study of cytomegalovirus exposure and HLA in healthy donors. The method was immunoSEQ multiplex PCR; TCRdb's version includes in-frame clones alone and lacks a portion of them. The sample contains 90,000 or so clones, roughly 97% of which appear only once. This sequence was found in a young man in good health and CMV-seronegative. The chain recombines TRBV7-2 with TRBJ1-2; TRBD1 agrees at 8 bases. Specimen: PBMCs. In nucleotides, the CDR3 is TGTGCCAGCAGCTTAGTGGTCAGGGGGCCTAACTATGGCTACACCTTC. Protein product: CASSLVVRGPNYGYTF.